Shown below are 18 T cell receptor beta chains from a single sample sequenced in a study of shared clonotypes between healthy human individuals. Method: immunoSEQ multiplex PCR; TCRdb's copy keeps in-frame clones and lacks some. Among 950,000 to 1,300,000 clones listed, about 80% were seen once. The sample was memory CD4+ T cells sorted from blood. Described subset: CD45RA-negative fraction. The receptors were sampled from a man between 18 and 29 years old in good health.

This chain joins TRBV5-6 and TRBJ2-1, with 8 positions matching TRBD1. Germline loops: CDR1 SGHDT, CDR2 YYEEEE. The CDR3 spans 16 residues. With 2 bases clipped from V and 4 bases from J, the junction kept 8 bases outside the gene matches. As DNA, the CDR3 is TGTGCCAGCAGCTTTTACGGGACAGGACTTTACAATGAGCAGTTCTTC. This translates into CASSFYGTGLYNEQFF.

The CDR3 DNA follows: TGCGCCAGCAGCTACGATGAGACCCAGTACTTC. It codes for CASSYDETQYF. This rearrangement joins TRBV5-1 to TRBJ2-5; D is ambiguous. The CDR3 runs 11 residues. V was cut by 3 bases and J by 5 bases, with 5 bases left in between. Per germline, CDR1 SGHRS and CDR2 YFSETQ.

Only a few counts were recorded for this clone. In the same sample, other DNA sequences code for this CDR3. This chain joins TRBV20-1 and TRBJ2-1; D is unresolved. Trimming cost V 1 base and J 5 bases, with 3 bases left between them. The CDR3 is made up of 11 amino acids. CDR1 is DFQATT, CDR2 SNEGSKA, per germline (reference sequence). The CDR3 DNA sequence: TGCAGTGCTAGAGGTAACAATGAGCAGTTCTTC. Translation gives CSARGNNEQFF.

The chain recombines TRBV18 with TRBJ2-1; 12 nucleotides align to TRBD2. V shed 2 bases, J shed 8 bases, and the junction held 7 bases outside the gene matches. Germline lookup yields CDR1 KGHSH and CDR2 LQKENI. The CDR3 is made up of 16 amino acids. This CDR3 reads CASSPSSTSGGYEQFF. DNA of the CDR3: TGTGCCAGCTCACCAAGTTCGACTAGCGGGGGCTATGAGCAGTTCTTC.

This chain joins TRBV29-1 and TRBJ2-3; the match to TRBD2 covers 7 bases. The CDR3 is 13 residues long. The V segment lost 6 bases and the J segment 3 bases; nucleotides outside the gene matches: 6. Germline-derived CDR1 and CDR2 are SQVTM and ANQGSEA. The CDR3 reads CSVHPGGTDTQYF. CDR3 bases: TGCAGCGTCCACCCCGGGGGGACAGATACGCAGTATTTT.

The table lists this clone with many counts. J is TRBJ2-7 and V is TRBV23-1; D unclear. TRBV23-1 is an ORF, and what it does is uncertain. CDR3 length: 12 amino acids. Trimming pared 7 bases from V and 2 bases from J, leaving 9 bases between. CDR3 in DNA: TGCGCCAGCACCCAAAGGACCTACGAGCAGTACTTC. Translated: CASTQRTYEQYF.

This sequence joins TRBV4-3 and TRBJ2-6; a weak D match, TRBD1 (6 bases). CDR3 length equals 15 residues. Per the germline V gene, CDR1 is LGHNA and CDR2 is YSLEER. Trimming left V 5 bases short and J 2 bases short, with 10 bases between. CDR3 sequence: CASSLGGTGANVLTF. The DNA of the CDR3 is TGCGCCAGCAGCTTAGGGGGTACTGGGGCCAACGTCCTGACTTTC.

The rearrangement uses TRBV5-1 and TRBJ1-2; 8 bases line up with TRBD1. V trimming: 1 base; J trimming: 7 bases; junction bases outside the gene matches: 9. This CDR3 spans 15 amino acids. CDR1 is SGHRS, CDR2 YFSETQ, per germline. The CDR3 DNA is TGCGCCAGCAGCTTGAATGGACAGGGAATCGGTGGCTACACCTTC. It is translated as CASSLNGQGIGGYTF.

The V and J genes are TRBV18 and TRBJ1-2; 8 bases are a match to TRBD1. V was pared by 2 bases and J by 5 bases, with 4 bases of the junction left unmatched. The germline CDR1 and CDR2 sequences are KGHSH and LQKENI. The CDR3 totals 14 residues. The CDR3 here is CASSPDRGFYGYTF. The CDR3 DNA is TGTGCCAGCTCACCAGACAGGGGATTTTATGGCTACACCTTC. The entire variable domain, with the rest obtained from reference TRBV18 and TRBJ1-2, is as follows: NAGVMQNPRHLVRRRGQEARLRCSPMKGHSHVYWYRQLPEEGLKFMVYLQKENIIDESGMPKERFSAEFPKEGPSILRIQQVVRGDSAAYFCASSPDRGFYGYTFGSGTRLTVV.

This clone showed up just a few times. The chain combines TRBV21-1 with TRBJ1-2; TRBD1 was called by the table and not checked on the DNA. TRBV21-1 is deemed a pseudogene. This CDR3 spans 15 amino acids. The CDR3 sequence: CASNLGQGVLGGYTF. The CDR3 DNA sequence: TGTGCCAGCAATTTGGGACAGGGGGTTTTAGGTGGCTACACCTTC.

The chain carries TRBV11-2 and TRBJ2-7; 8 bases map to TRBD2. Looked up from germline, CDR1 is SGHAT and CDR2 is FQNNGV. V lost 6 bases and J lost 6; bases outside the gene matches: 7. CDR3 length equals 13 residues. For the CDR3, the DNA is TGTGCCAGCAGTCGGACGGGAGGGCCCGAGCAGTACTTC. This codes for CASSRTGGPEQYF.

The chain uses TRBV10-2 and TRBJ2-3; TRBD2 agrees at 11 bases. This CDR3 region has 15 residues. The trim removed 8 bases at V and 4 bases at J, leaving 8 bases unmatched. Germline CDR1 reads WSHSY; CDR2 reads SAAADI. CDR3 protein: CASARLAGNPDTQYF. DNA of the CDR3: TGCGCCAGCGCCCGACTAGCGGGGAACCCAGATACGCAGTATTTT.

The V call is TRBV7-2, the J call TRBJ1-2, with 8 nucleotides matching TRBD1. The germline V gene has CDR1 SGHTA and CDR2 FQGNSA. The CDR3 spans 14 residues. The V gene end was trimmed by 7 bases and the J gene end by 1 base; junction bases not matched to a gene: 5. This CDR3 reads CASTPGQVNYGYTF. In nucleotides, the CDR3 is TGTGCCAGCACCCCGGGACAGGTTAACTATGGCTACACCTTC.

The chain employs TRBV28 and TRBJ2-1; 9 bases line up with TRBD2. The CDR3 runs to 17 residues. Germline assignment: CDR1 MDHEN and CDR2 SYDVKM. The V segment lost 5 bases and the J segment 3 bases; nucleotides outside the gene matches: 11. CDR3 protein: CASSPAEGAGGYNEQFF. CDR3 bases: TGTGCCAGCAGTCCCGCAGAGGGAGCGGGGGGCTACAATGAGCAGTTCTTC.

The V gene is TRBV21-1, the J gene TRBJ2-7; TRBD2, the table's D call, was not compared with the DNA. TRBV21-1 is a recognized pseudogene. CDR3 size: 16 residues. CDR3 in amino acids: CASSEKTSGSKYEQYF. CDR3 DNA sequence: TGTGCCAGCAGCGAAAAAACTAGCGGGAGTAAATACGAGCAGTACTTC.

This rearrangement joins TRBV9 to TRBJ2-2; no clear D gene. V lost 0 bases and J 6 bases, leaving 9 bases between the germline ends. The CDR3 loop spans 14 amino acids. Looked up from germline, CDR1 is SGDLS and CDR2 is YYNGEE. CDR3 DNA sequence: TGTGCCAGCAGCGTAGCGGCCAGCGCCGGGGAGCTGTTTTTT. Translated: CASSVAASAGELFF.

The chain has TRBV25-1 and TRBJ2-7; TRBD1 aligns across 12 bases. With V trimmed by 3 bases and J by 6 bases, 6 bases remained unmatched. This CDR3 has 15 amino acids. Germline V gene data show CDR1 as MGHDK and CDR2 as SYGVNS. CDR3 DNA: TGTGCCAGCAGTGAGGGACAGGGGGCGCTTGGCGAGCAGTACTTC. It codes for CASSEGQGALGEQYF.

The chain recombines TRBV5-1 with TRBJ2-2; D uncertain. The CDR3 has 14 amino acids. V lost 0 bases and J lost 6, with 9 bases in between. Germline V lookup: CDR1 SGHRS, CDR2 YFSETQ. The CDR3 DNA sequence: TGCGCCAGCAGCTTGGAGGTAGTTTCCGGGGAGCTGTTTTTT. Its translation is CASSLEVVSGELFF.